This T cell receptor (beta chain) was observed in a study of blood T cell repertoires in COVID-19. In the study's own analysis: Amplifying reference gene primers gave estimates of nucleated cell counts. Profiling relied on immunoSEQ multiplex PCR, and the TCRdb table lists in-frame clones only, not all of them. The V and J calls and the clone size are those of that table, but D and trimming were determined from the DNA. The sample yields about 210,000 clones, approximately 80% seen once. Trimming cost V 6 bases and J 10 bases; bases outside gene matches: 7. The CDR3 is 13 residues long. CDR1 is SGHNT and CDR2 is YENEEA in the germline V gene.

This chain joins TRBV11-3 and TRBJ2-1; the match to TRBD2 covers 9 bases. Sequencing input: peripheral blood. The receptor comes from a middle-aged man who had recovered from COVID-19. The CDR3 DNA reads as TGTGCCAGCAGTCCGAGGACTAGCGACGAGCAGTTCTTC. Its translation: CASSPRTSDEQFF.